This T cell receptor (beta chain) appears in the sequencing data of a study of cytomegalovirus exposure and HLA in healthy donors. General study points: In an earlier analysis, productive rearrangement rates for most beta V segments clustered near 87% or 30%.

Regarding this clone: The antigen is not known.

The PCR made use of 60 Vbeta and 13 Jbeta primers. Assay used: immunoSEQ multiplex PCR; TCRdb lists only in-frame clones, some missing. Of over 150,000 clones in the sample, roughly 70% were seen once. Material for sequencing was PBMCs. The source is a male donor in good health and CMV-seronegative.

The DNA for the CDR3 is TGTGCCAGCAGCCCCACCGCTCCGGGAACCTACGAGCAGTACTTC. Translated, it gives CASSPTAPGTYEQYF. The V call is TRBV11-1, the J call TRBJ2-7; tentatively, D is TRBD2 (5 bases). Germline lookup yields CDR1 SGHAT and CDR2 FQDESV (reference sequence). This CDR3 region has 15 residues. The ends were cut back, 5 bases at V and 2 bases at J, with 16 bases in the middle.